This T cell receptor beta chain stems from a study of type 1 regulatory T cells. TCRdb re-called the reads with MiXCR, one entry per CDR3 protein. Among 60,000 to 80,000 distinct CDR3 sequences listed, around 57% were seen once. The CDR3 has 15 amino acids. Trimming took off 0 bases at V and 3 bases at J, with 9 bases between the two ends. Germline values: CDR1 MGHRA, CDR2 YSYEKL. Note on this clonotype: The antigen remains undetermined.

The V call is TRBV4-1, the J call TRBJ1-3; D remains ambiguous. Material: cultured T cells, either the whole culture or a sorted T cell fraction (not recorded which). As for subset: Tr1-enriched cell product generated in vitro against host alloantigens. This TCR was recovered from a human donor in good health. The CDR3 loop is CASSQDFTYGNTIYF. CDR3 nucleotide sequence: TGCGCCAGCAGCCAAGATTTTACATATGGAAACACCATATATTTT.